Listed below are T cell receptor beta chains from one sample, sequenced in a study of CD4 T cells in relation to SARS-CoV-2 and coronaviruses. Antigen specificity for these receptors is unknown. This table comes from immunoSEQ multiplex PCR, and its TCRdb copy is limited to in-frame clones, with some not included. The table shows 30,000 or so clones, with around 84% occurring only once. Specimen: CD4+ T cells from PBMCs, cultured in vitro. The source is a human donor in good health. Each CDR3 is given with its conserved first and last residue. Each record gives: V gene, J gene, clone size, D gene, CDR3 DNA, CDR3 protein. The D gene is left open where the match is weak. Clone size is stated in some rows and not others, as once, few, many or a class when expanded.

>TRBV19|TRBJ1-1|-|-
TGTGCCAGTAGTATAGGATGGGCCACTGAAGCTTTCTTT
CASSIGWATEAFF
>TRBV7-2|TRBJ2-5|-|-
TGTGCCAGCAGCTTACGGAGGGGGGAGACCCAGTACTTC
CASSLRRGETQYF
>TRBV5-4|TRBJ1-1|-|TRBD1
TGTGCCAGCAGCTTGACAGGGGTAATCACTGAAGCTTTCTTT
CASSLTGVITEAFF
>TRBV2|TRBJ2-7|-|TRBD1
TGTGCCAGCAGTGGGGGGACAGGGGCCTACGAGCAGTACTTC
CASSGGTGAYEQYF
>TRBV6-4|TRBJ2-2|-|-
TGTGCCAGCAGTGATCAGGGAACGAACACCGGGGAGCTGTTTTTT
CASSDQGTNTGELFF
>TRBV4-3|TRBJ1-2|-|TRBD1
TGCGCCAGCAGCCAAGTCACAGGGGGCGCCGGCTACACCTTC
CASSQVTGGAGYTF
>TRBV7-2|TRBJ2-1|-|-
TGTGCCAGCGGAATGGGGGGGGCCCTCATTGAGCAGTTCTTC
CASGMGGALIEQFF
>TRBV29-1|TRBJ2-3|-|-
TGCAGCGTTGATGAGGGGGGCCCCACAGATACGCAGTATTTT
CSVDEGGPTDTQYF
>TRBV30|TRBJ2-1|once|-
TGTGCCTGCGCCCCGGACAGTATCGGGGATGAGCAGTTCTTC
CACAPDSIGDEQFF
>TRBV30|TRBJ2-3|-|-
TGTGCCTGGAGTGTGGAGGGGGCGCATGGCACAGATACGCAGTATTTT
CAWSVEGAHGTDTQYF
>TRBV3-1/TRBV3-2|TRBJ2-1|-|-
TGTGCCAGCAGCCAAGAGGCCCAGGGCTCCTACAATGAGCAGTTCTTC
CASSQEAQGSYNEQFF
>TRBV2|TRBJ1-5|-|-
TGTGCCAGCAGTGGAAGGACAGTCAATCAGCCCCAGCATTTT
CASSGRTVNQPQHF
>TRBV5-5|TRBJ2-7|-|TRBD2
TGTGCCAGCAGCTCCCGGGGGACTAGCGGGTTTACGCCTTACGAGCAGTACTTC
CASSSRGTSGFTPYEQYF
>TRBV7-9|TRBJ2-5|-|-
TGTGCCAGCAGCTTAGGGCAAGAGACCCAGTACTTC
CASSLGQETQYF
>TRBV11-1|TRBJ2-3|-|-
TGTGCCAGCAGCCAGTACGTGGGACTCCCAGATACGCAGTATTTT
CASSQYVGLPDTQYF
>TRBV27|TRBJ2-7|-|-
TGTGCCAGCAGTTTATCGTGGTTAGGGACGGGAATTTACGAGCAGTACTTC
CASSLSWLGTGIYEQYF
>TRBV25-1|TRBJ2-5|-|-
TGTGCCAGCAGTCCCAAGGGGGGCCGGGAGACCCAGTACTTC
CASSPKGGRETQYF
>TRBV6-2/TRBV6-3|TRBJ2-3|once|TRBD1
TGTGCCAGCAGTTACGACGGGACAGGGTTGACAGATACGCAGTATTTT
CASSYDGTGLTDTQYF
>TRBV5-6|TRBJ2-4|-|-
TGTGCCAGCAGCTCGCAGATACTAGCCAAAAACATTCAGTACTTC
CASSSQILAKNIQYF
>TRBV25-1|TRBJ2-5|-|-
TGTGCCAGCGCCCCAGGAGGGGGCCGGGAGACCCAGTACTTC
CASAPGGGRETQYF
>TRBV10-3|TRBJ2-7|few|-
TGTGCCATCATGGCGAACTCCTACGAGCAGTACTTC
CAIMANSYEQYF
>TRBV3-1/TRBV3-2|TRBJ2-3|-|-
TGTGCGAGTAGAAACACAGATACGCAGTATTTT
CASRNTDTQYF
>TRBV4-1|TRBJ1-5|once|-
TGCGCCAGCAGCCAAGGACGGGTTCTTGGGCCCCAGCATTTT
CASSQGRVLGPQHF
>TRBV5-6|TRBJ1-2|once|-
TGTGCCAGCAGCCTAGGGGTGGACCAAGCTAACTATGGCTACACCTTC
CASSLGVDQANYGYTF
>TRBV5-6|TRBJ1-2|-|-
TGTGCCAGCAGCCAACCCCCACAGGGTTATGGCTACACCTTC
CASSQPPQGYGYTF
>TRBV5-1|TRBJ1-5|few|-
TGCGCCACCGATTCCTTAAGAGATAGCAATCAGCCCCAGCATTTT
CATDSLRDSNQPQHF
>TRBV6-6|TRBJ2-5|-|TRBD2
TGTGCCAGCAGACCCTTAGCGGGAGGTGGGGAGACCCAGTACTTC
CASRPLAGGGETQYF
>TRBV19|TRBJ2-3|-|-
TGTGCCAGTAGTATAAGGTCGTCTGGGGCTAGCACAGATACGCAGTATTTT
CASSIRSSGASTDTQYF
>TRBV5-8|TRBJ2-5|-|-
TGTGCCAGCAGCTTGGCGGGGCAGGGGAACGGAGAGACCCAGTACTTC
CASSLAGQGNGETQYF
>TRBV7-2|TRBJ2-3|-|TRBD2
TGTGCCAGCAGCCGGGGGGTGGTGATGGATACGCAGTATTTT
CASSRGVVMDTQYF
>TRBV16|TRBJ1-1|-|-
TGTGCCAGCAGCCAATCCCACCCCCGGACGGCGAACACTGAAGCTTTCTTT
CASSQSHPRTANTEAFF
>TRBV7-9|TRBJ2-1|-|TRBD2
TGTGCCAGCAGCTTAACCTATACGAGCGGGGGGCAGTTCTTC
CASSLTYTSGGQFF
>TRBV19|TRBJ2-7|-|-
TGTGCCAGTAGTGTAGAATACGGACAGAGCTTTTCCTACGAGCAGTACTTC
CASSVEYGQSFSYEQYF
>TRBV6-5|TRBJ2-6|-|-
TGTGCCAGCAGTCTAGCCGGGGCCAACGTCCTGACTTTC
CASSLAGANVLTF
>TRBV5-1|TRBJ2-7|once|TRBD1
TGCGCCAGCAGCGGGGGACAGACCTACGAGCAGTACTTC
CASSGGQTYEQYF
>TRBV6-2/TRBV6-3|TRBJ2-4|-|TRBD1
TGTGCCAGCAGCCGGGACAGGGGGGACATTCAGTACTTC
CASSRDRGDIQYF